This TCR beta chain appears in the sequencing data of a study of CD8+ T cells in alopecia areata. Study conclusions and caveats: How baseline CD8+ expansion relates to response remains uncertain (there was one nonresponder). Alphabeta T cells residing in normal skin are also sequenced in scalp samples. Affected lesional scalp, above all in alopecia totalis/universalis, was more clonal than normal scalp.

The length of the CDR3 is 15 residues. The V gene lost 0 bases and the J gene lost 2 bases, with 12 bases spanning the gap. From germline, CDR1 is SGDLS and CDR2 YYNGEE. A remark on this clone: Its target is not known.

Following extraction, RNA underwent reverse transcription to cDNA, which served as the sequencing template. Assay: immunoSEQ multiplex PCR; the TCRdb copy retains only in-frame clones and omits some. The data hold 170,000 or so clones, with 50% to 65% observed a single time. Treatment given: oral pan-JAK inhibitor, 5-10 mg twice daily. This chain connects TRBV9 to TRBJ2-7, with D perhaps matching TRBD2 (6 bases). Sequenced material: CD8+ T cells sorted from blood, taken at week 24, from a patient treated with tofacitinib. The clonotype originates from a human donor with alopecia areata. The CDR3 loop reads CASSVGIADTYEQYF. Here the CDR3 DNA reads TGTGCCAGCAGCGTAGGGATAGCGGACACCTACGAGCAGTACTTC.